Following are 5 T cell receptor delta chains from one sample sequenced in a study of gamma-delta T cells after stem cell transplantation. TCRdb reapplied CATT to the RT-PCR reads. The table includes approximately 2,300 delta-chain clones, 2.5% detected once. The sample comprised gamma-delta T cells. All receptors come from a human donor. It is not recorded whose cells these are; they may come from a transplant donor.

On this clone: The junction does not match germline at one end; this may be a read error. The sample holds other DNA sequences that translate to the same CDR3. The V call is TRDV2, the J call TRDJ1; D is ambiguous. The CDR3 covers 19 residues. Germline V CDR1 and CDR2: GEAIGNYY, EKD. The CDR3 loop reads CACDMVGDRRVLSTDKLIF. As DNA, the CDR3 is TGCGCCTGTGACATGGTTGGAGACCGCCGAGTACTGTCCACCGATAAACTCATCTTT.

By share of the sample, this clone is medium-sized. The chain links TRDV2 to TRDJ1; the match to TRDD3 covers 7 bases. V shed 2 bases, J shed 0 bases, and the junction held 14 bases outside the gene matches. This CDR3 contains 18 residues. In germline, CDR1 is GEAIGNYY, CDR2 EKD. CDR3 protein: CACDNLGAQGRYTDKLIF. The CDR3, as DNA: TGTGCCTGTGACAACCTGGGGGCTCAAGGTCGGTACACCGATAAACTCATCTTT.

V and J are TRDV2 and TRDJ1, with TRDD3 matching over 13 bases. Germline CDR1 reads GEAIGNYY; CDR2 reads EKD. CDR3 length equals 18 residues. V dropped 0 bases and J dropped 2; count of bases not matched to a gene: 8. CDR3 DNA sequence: TGTGCCTGTGACACCGTGGGACTGGGGGATACGCGGACCGATAAACTCATCTTT. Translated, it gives CACDTVGLGDTRTDKLIF.

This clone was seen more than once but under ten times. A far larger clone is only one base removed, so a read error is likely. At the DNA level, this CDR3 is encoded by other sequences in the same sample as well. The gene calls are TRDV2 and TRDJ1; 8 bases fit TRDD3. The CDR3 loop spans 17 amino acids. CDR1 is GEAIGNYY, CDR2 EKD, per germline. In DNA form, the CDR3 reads TGTGCCTGCGACACCGTCTCATCTGGGGGACCGACCGATAAACTCATCTTT. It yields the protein CACDTVSSGGPTDKLIF.

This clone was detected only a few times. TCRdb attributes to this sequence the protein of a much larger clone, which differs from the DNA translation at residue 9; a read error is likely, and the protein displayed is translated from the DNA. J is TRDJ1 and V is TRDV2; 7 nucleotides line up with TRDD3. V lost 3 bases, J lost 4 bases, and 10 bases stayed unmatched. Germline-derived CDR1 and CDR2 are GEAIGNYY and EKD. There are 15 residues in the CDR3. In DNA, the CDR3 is TGTGCCTGTGACGCGATGGGGATAAGTAGCGATAAACTCATCTTT. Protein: CACDAMGISSDKLIF.